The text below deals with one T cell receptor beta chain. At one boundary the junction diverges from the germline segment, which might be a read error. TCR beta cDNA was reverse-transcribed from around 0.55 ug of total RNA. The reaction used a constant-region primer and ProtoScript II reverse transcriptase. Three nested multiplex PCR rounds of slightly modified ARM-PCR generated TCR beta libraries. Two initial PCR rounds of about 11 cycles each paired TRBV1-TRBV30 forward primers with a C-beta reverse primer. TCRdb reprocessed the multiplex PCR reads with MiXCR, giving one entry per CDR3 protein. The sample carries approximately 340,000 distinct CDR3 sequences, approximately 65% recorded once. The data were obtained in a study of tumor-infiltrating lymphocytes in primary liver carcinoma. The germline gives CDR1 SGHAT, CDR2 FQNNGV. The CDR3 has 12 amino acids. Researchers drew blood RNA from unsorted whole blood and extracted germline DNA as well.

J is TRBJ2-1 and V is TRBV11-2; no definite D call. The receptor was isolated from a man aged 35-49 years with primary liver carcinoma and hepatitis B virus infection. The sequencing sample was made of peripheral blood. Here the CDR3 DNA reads TGTGCCCGCAGCTTAGGTGGGGATGAGCAGTTCTTC. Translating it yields CARSLGGDEQFF. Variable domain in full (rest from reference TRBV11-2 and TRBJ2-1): EAGVAQSPRYKIIEKRQSVAFWCNPISGHATLYWYQQILGQGPKLLIQFQNNGVVDDSQLPKDRFSAERLKGVDSTLKIQPAKLEDSAVYLCARSLGGDEQFFGPGTRLTVL.